A selection of T cell receptor beta chains follows, all from one sample in a study of blood T cell repertoires in COVID-19. Clones were read by immunoSEQ multiplex PCR, and TCRdb kept only the in-frame ones, dropping some. The sample records nearly 80,000 clones, roughly 89% being singletons. The sequenced sample was peripheral blood. Source of these receptors: a woman over 75 with active or convalescent COVID-19. CDR3s include the opening cysteine and the closing phenylalanine or tryptophan. Fields, in order: D gene, clone size, J gene, V gene, CDR3 protein, CDR3 DNA. A D gene is named only where the DNA matches it firmly. Only part of the rows carry a size: once, few, many, or a class if the clone is expanded.

d_gene: TRBD1
abundance: NA
j_gene: TRBJ2-1
v_gene: TRBV20-1
CDR3aa: CSASTGDEQFF
CDR3nt: TGCAGTGCTAGTACAGGGGATGAGCAGTTCTTC

d_gene: NA
abundance: NA
j_gene: TRBJ1-1
v_gene: TRBV6-6
CDR3aa: CASSSSENTEAFF
CDR3nt: TGTGCCAGCAGTTCGTCAGAGAACACTGAAGCTTTCTTT

d_gene: TRBD1
abundance: NA
j_gene: TRBJ2-7
v_gene: TRBV7-2
CDR3aa: CASSFTWQGDYEQYF
CDR3nt: TGTGCCAGCAGCTTTACGTGGCAGGGGGACTACGAGCAGTACTTC

d_gene: NA
abundance: NA
j_gene: TRBJ2-5
v_gene: TRBV6-4
CDR3aa: CASGRTTQETQYF
CDR3nt: TGTGCCAGCGGAAGGACTACCCAAGAGACCCAGTACTTC

d_gene: NA
abundance: NA
j_gene: TRBJ1-5
v_gene: TRBV5-6
CDR3aa: CASSSRGSTQPQHF
CDR3nt: TGTGCCAGCAGCTCCAGGGGTAGCACTCAGCCCCAGCATTTT

d_gene: TRBD1
abundance: NA
j_gene: TRBJ2-1
v_gene: TRBV19
CDR3aa: CASSVGQGALNEQFF
CDR3nt: TGTGCCAGTAGTGTTGGGCAGGGGGCCCTAAATGAGCAGTTCTTC

d_gene: TRBD1
abundance: NA
j_gene: TRBJ2-7
v_gene: TRBV28
CDR3aa: CASSLAQGYLYEQYF
CDR3nt: TGTGCCAGCAGTTTGGCACAGGGGTACCTCTACGAGCAGTACTTC

d_gene: NA
abundance: NA
j_gene: TRBJ2-1
v_gene: TRBV7-2
CDR3aa: CASSFLDNEQFF
CDR3nt: TGTGCCAGCAGCTTCCTCGACAATGAGCAGTTCTTC

d_gene: NA
abundance: NA
j_gene: TRBJ1-2
v_gene: TRBV30
CDR3aa: CAWSVSEGGYTF
CDR3nt: TGTGCCTGGAGTGTAAGCGAAGGTGGCTACACCTTC

d_gene: NA
abundance: NA
j_gene: TRBJ1-2
v_gene: TRBV29-1
CDR3aa: CSVDLLGRVNYGYTF
CDR3nt: TGCAGCGTTGATCTTTTGGGCAGAGTTAACTATGGCTACACCTTC

d_gene: NA
abundance: NA
j_gene: TRBJ2-5
v_gene: TRBV3-1/TRBV3-2
CDR3aa: CASSQGTRETQYF
CDR3nt: TGTGCCAGCAGCCAAGGAACCCGGGAGACCCAGTACTTC

d_gene: NA
abundance: few
j_gene: TRBJ2-7
v_gene: TRBV6-5
CDR3aa: CASSYRGRSSYEQYF
CDR3nt: TGTGCCAGCAGTTACAGGGGAAGAAGTTCCTACGAGCAGTACTTC

d_gene: NA
abundance: NA
j_gene: TRBJ2-7
v_gene: TRBV28
CDR3aa: CASSWGAYEQYF
CDR3nt: TGTGCCAGCAGTTGGGGCGCCTACGAGCAGTACTTC

d_gene: NA
abundance: NA
j_gene: TRBJ2-3
v_gene: TRBV5-1
CDR3aa: CASSSVAVTDTQYF
CDR3nt: TGCGCCAGCAGCTCCGTAGCGGTCACAGATACGCAGTATTTT

d_gene: TRBD1
abundance: few
j_gene: TRBJ2-7
v_gene: TRBV6-5
CDR3aa: CASSYSPGQGYEQYF
CDR3nt: TGTGCCAGCAGTTACTCGCCGGGACAGGGTTACGAGCAGTACTTC

d_gene: NA
abundance: NA
j_gene: TRBJ2-1
v_gene: TRBV29-1
CDR3aa: CSVESRGGYYNEQFF
CDR3nt: TGCAGCGTTGAAAGTCGAGGGGGTTACTACAATGAGCAGTTCTTC

d_gene: NA
abundance: NA
j_gene: TRBJ1-1
v_gene: TRBV28
CDR3aa: CASSLRLLETEAFF
CDR3nt: TGTGCCAGCAGTTTAAGGCTTCTAGAGACTGAAGCTTTCTTT

d_gene: TRBD2
abundance: NA
j_gene: TRBJ2-7
v_gene: TRBV15
CDR3aa: CATGASGSSGEQYF
CDR3nt: TGTGCCACCGGGGCTAGCGGGAGTTCGGGGGAGCAGTACTTC

d_gene: TRBD2
abundance: NA
j_gene: TRBJ2-1
v_gene: TRBV15
CDR3aa: CATSRVGLGLAGARSYNEQFF
CDR3nt: TGTGCCACCAGCAGAGTAGGTTTGGGACTAGCGGGTGCCCGCTCCTACAATGAGCAGTTCTTC

d_gene: NA
abundance: NA
j_gene: TRBJ2-6
v_gene: TRBV18
CDR3aa: CASSPRTYRVPHSGANVLTF
CDR3nt: TGTGCCAGCTCACCAAGAACCTACAGGGTGCCGCACTCTGGGGCCAACGTCCTGACTTTC

d_gene: NA
abundance: NA
j_gene: TRBJ2-6
v_gene: TRBV7-2
CDR3aa: CASSPLGYGANVLTF
CDR3nt: TGTGCCAGCAGCCCCCTAGGCTATGGGGCCAACGTCCTGACTTTC

d_gene: TRBD1
abundance: NA
j_gene: TRBJ1-2
v_gene: TRBV11-2
CDR3aa: CASSPWDRVYYGYTF
CDR3nt: TGTGCCAGCAGCCCCTGGGACAGGGTATACTATGGCTACACCTTC

d_gene: NA
abundance: NA
j_gene: TRBJ2-5
v_gene: TRBV11-2
CDR3aa: CASSLVRAGGRGVETQYF
CDR3nt: TGTGCCAGCAGCTTAGTACGAGCGGGTGGGAGAGGTGTGGAGACCCAGTACTTC

d_gene: TRBD1
abundance: NA
j_gene: TRBJ1-2
v_gene: TRBV6-5
CDR3aa: CASSFDRGIGYTF
CDR3nt: TGTGCCAGCAGTTTCGACAGGGGGATTGGCTACACCTTC

d_gene: NA
abundance: NA
j_gene: TRBJ1-5
v_gene: TRBV19
CDR3aa: CASSIRGFNQPQHF
CDR3nt: TGTGCCAGTAGTATCCGAGGCTTCAATCAGCCCCAGCATTTT

d_gene: NA
abundance: NA
j_gene: TRBJ2-3
v_gene: TRBV25-1
CDR3aa: CASSRDGTDTQYF
CDR3nt: TGTGCCAGCAGCAGGGATGGCACAGATACGCAGTATTTT

d_gene: NA
abundance: NA
j_gene: TRBJ2-7
v_gene: TRBV7-2
CDR3aa: CASSSALGRGDRAYEQYF
CDR3nt: TGTGCCAGCAGCTCAGCCCTCGGGAGAGGAGACAGAGCCTACGAGCAGTACTTC

d_gene: TRBD1
abundance: NA
j_gene: TRBJ1-6
v_gene: TRBV5-5
CDR3aa: CASSLGQGTLNSPLHF
CDR3nt: TGTGCCAGCAGCTTAGGACAGGGGACTCTTAATTCACCCCTCCACTTT

d_gene: TRBD2
abundance: NA
j_gene: TRBJ2-2
v_gene: TRBV7-2
CDR3aa: CASSLRTSGELFF
CDR3nt: TGTGCCAGCAGCTTAAGGACTAGCGGGGAGCTGTTTTTT

d_gene: TRBD2
abundance: NA
j_gene: TRBJ2-7
v_gene: TRBV6-5
CDR3aa: CASSRPGGEQYF
CDR3nt: TGTGCCAGCAGCCGCCCGGGGGGAGAGCAGTACTTC

d_gene: NA
abundance: NA
j_gene: TRBJ1-5
v_gene: TRBV7-8
CDR3aa: CASSLPAGGGSQHF
CDR3nt: TGTGCCAGCAGCTTACCGGCTGGGGGAGGGTCCCAGCATTTT

d_gene: NA
abundance: NA
j_gene: TRBJ1-3
v_gene: TRBV28
CDR3aa: CASRGGPGNTIYF
CDR3nt: TGTGCCAGCAGGGGGGGACCCGGAAACACCATATATTTT

d_gene: TRBD1
abundance: NA
j_gene: TRBJ1-2
v_gene: TRBV2
CDR3aa: CASRGDSANYGYTF
CDR3nt: TGTGCCAGCAGGGGGGACAGTGCTAACTATGGCTACACCTTC

d_gene: TRBD1
abundance: NA
j_gene: TRBJ1-2
v_gene: TRBV10-2
CDR3aa: CASSKDRGAWGYGYTF
CDR3nt: TGCGCCAGCAGTAAGGACAGGGGCGCCTGGGGCTATGGCTACACCTTC

d_gene: NA
abundance: few
j_gene: TRBJ1-1
v_gene: TRBV27
CDR3aa: CASSLSGGPNTEAFF
CDR3nt: TGTGCCAGCAGTTTATCCGGGGGTCCGAACACTGAAGCTTTCTTT

d_gene: NA
abundance: NA
j_gene: TRBJ2-7
v_gene: TRBV10-3
CDR3aa: CAISEFRGLSYEQYF
CDR3nt: TGTGCCATCAGTGAATTTAGGGGTTTATCCTACGAGCAGTACTTC

d_gene: TRBD2
abundance: NA
j_gene: TRBJ2-1
v_gene: TRBV3-1/TRBV3-2
CDR3aa: CASSQGGTSGRAYEQFF
CDR3nt: TGTGCCAGCAGCCAAGGGGGGACTAGCGGGAGGGCCTACGAGCAGTTCTTC

d_gene: TRBD1
abundance: NA
j_gene: TRBJ2-7
v_gene: TRBV9
CDR3aa: CASSAGTGTLYEQYF
CDR3nt: TGTGCCAGCAGCGCTGGGACAGGGACTCTCTACGAGCAGTACTTC

d_gene: TRBD1
abundance: NA
j_gene: TRBJ2-5
v_gene: TRBV6-5
CDR3aa: CASTPSTGERETQYF
CDR3nt: TGTGCCAGCACCCCTTCGACAGGGGAACGGGAGACCCAGTACTTC

d_gene: NA
abundance: once
j_gene: TRBJ2-7
v_gene: TRBV29-1
CDR3aa: CSVAVSYEQYF
CDR3nt: TGCAGCGTGGCAGTATCCTACGAGCAGTACTTC

d_gene: TRBD2
abundance: NA
j_gene: TRBJ2-7
v_gene: TRBV14
CDR3aa: CASSQDRRAGVAYEQYF
CDR3nt: TGTGCCAGCAGCCAAGATCGCCGAGCGGGGGTCGCCTACGAGCAGTACTTC

d_gene: TRBD2
abundance: NA
j_gene: TRBJ2-3
v_gene: TRBV5-1
CDR3aa: CASSTGTSGGTDTQYF
CDR3nt: TGCGCCAGCAGCACAGGGACTAGCGGGGGCACAGATACGCAGTATTTT

d_gene: TRBD1
abundance: NA
j_gene: TRBJ2-4
v_gene: TRBV5-1
CDR3aa: CASSPDRAAKNIQYF
CDR3nt: TGCGCCAGCAGCCCGGACAGGGCGGCCAAAAACATTCAGTACTTC

d_gene: NA
abundance: NA
j_gene: TRBJ1-2
v_gene: TRBV14
CDR3aa: CASSLQGNYGYTF
CDR3nt: TGTGCCAGCAGCCTCCAGGGGAACTATGGCTACACCTTC

d_gene: NA
abundance: NA
j_gene: TRBJ2-2
v_gene: TRBV11-3
CDR3aa: CASSLDHTDTGELFF
CDR3nt: TGTGCCAGCAGCTTAGATCACACAGACACCGGGGAGCTGTTTTTT

d_gene: TRBD1
abundance: few
j_gene: TRBJ1-1
v_gene: TRBV30
CDR3aa: CAWSMAGGPNTEAFF
CDR3nt: TGTGCCTGGAGTATGGCAGGGGGGCCGAACACTGAAGCTTTCTTT